The present T cell receptor (beta chain) was sequenced within a study of blood T cell repertoires in COVID-19. On the study more broadly: PBMCs, B-cell-depleted T cells, or T cells provided the cDNA or gDNA that made up the material.

The V gene lost 0 bases and the J gene lost 11 bases, with 17 bases spanning the gap. The CDR3 loop spans 15 amino acids. Authors' data handling: The assay estimated nucleated cells by amplifying reference gene primers. Measured with immunoSEQ multiplex PCR; TCRdb has only the in-frame clones, and not every one. V, J and clone size reflect that table, while D and trimming were determined from the DNA. The table records about 500,000 clones, roughly nine tenths of them present only once. The chain uses TRBV23-1 and TRBJ1-3; tentative D call: TRBD1 (5 bases). TRBV23-1 is reported as an ORF; its role is uncertain. Input material: peripheral blood. This TCR was sampled from a man between 18 and 29 years old with COVID-19, enrolled during active disease. Here the CDR3 DNA reads TGCGCCAGCAGTCAATCACGACAGCCGCCTAAGGCCATATATTTT. It specifies CASSQSRQPPKAIYF.